This is a list of T cell receptor beta chains from one sample in a study of blood T cell repertoires in COVID-19. Generated by immunoSEQ multiplex PCR, the TCRdb table keeps only in-frame clones and is missing some. The sample lists 240,000 or so clones, roughly nine tenths occurring once. Sequencing used peripheral blood. These receptors came from a man in his 60s with acute or convalescent COVID-19. CDR3s include the opening cysteine and the closing phenylalanine or tryptophan. D genes are given only for firm matches. Size is stated for part of the rows, as once, few or many counts, or as a class when the clone is expanded.

J gene: TRBJ2-3; D gene: .; V gene: TRBV30; clone size: .; CDR3 DNA: TGTGCCTGGAACGGCGGGAACGCAGATACGCAGTATTTT; CDR3 protein: CAWNGGNADTQYF
J gene: TRBJ2-7; D gene: .; V gene: TRBV7-6; clone size: .; CDR3 DNA: TGTGCCAGCAGCCTAAAACCCGTCAAGCAGGGGACCTACGAGCAGTACTTC; CDR3 protein: CASSLKPVKQGTYEQYF
J gene: TRBJ1-5; D gene: .; V gene: TRBV7-2; clone size: .; CDR3 DNA: TGTGCCAGCAGCCCCGGACAGCTTCGTCAGCCCCAGCATTTT; CDR3 protein: CASSPGQLRQPQHF
J gene: TRBJ2-1; D gene: .; V gene: TRBV7-2; clone size: once; CDR3 DNA: TGTGCCAGCAGCTTATCCCTAGGGAGGACCTACAATGAGCAGTTCTTC; CDR3 protein: CASSLSLGRTYNEQFF
J gene: TRBJ1-2; D gene: .; V gene: TRBV27; clone size: .; CDR3 DNA: TGTGCCAGCAGTTTACGAGGGGGGGCTGGTGGCTACACCTTC; CDR3 protein: CASSLRGGAGGYTF
J gene: TRBJ2-5; D gene: .; V gene: TRBV5-1; clone size: .; CDR3 DNA: TGCGCCAGCAGCTTTTCAGATAACCAAGAGACCCAGTACTTC; CDR3 protein: CASSFSDNQETQYF
J gene: TRBJ2-1; D gene: TRBD2; V gene: TRBV7-6; clone size: .; CDR3 DNA: TGTGCCAGCAGCTCGAATAGCGGGAGAGCGTACAATGAGCAGTTCTTC; CDR3 protein: CASSSNSGRAYNEQFF
J gene: TRBJ1-1; D gene: TRBD1; V gene: TRBV5-8; clone size: .; CDR3 DNA: TGTGCCAGCAGCTTGGGACTAGGGACAGAGGGCACTGAAGCTTTCTTT; CDR3 protein: CASSLGLGTEGTEAFF
J gene: TRBJ2-7; D gene: .; V gene: TRBV9; clone size: .; CDR3 DNA: TGTGCCAGCAGTGGGTCCGGGGACTCTGACGACGAGCAGTACTTC; CDR3 protein: CASSGSGDSDDEQYF
J gene: TRBJ1-5; D gene: .; V gene: TRBV3-1/TRBV3-2; clone size: .; CDR3 DNA: TGTGCCAGCAGCCAAGATGACACCCCGGGCAATCAGCCCCAGCATTTT; CDR3 protein: CASSQDDTPGNQPQHF
J gene: TRBJ1-4; D gene: .; V gene: TRBV3-1/TRBV3-2; clone size: .; CDR3 DNA: TGTGCCAGCAGCCAACCCGCTGCGGGGATTAATGAAAAACTGTTTTTT; CDR3 protein: CASSQPAAGINEKLFF
J gene: TRBJ2-4; D gene: .; V gene: TRBV11-3; clone size: .; CDR3 DNA: TGTGCCAGCAGTCTTAGCGGCGTCCAAAACATTCAGTACTTC; CDR3 protein: CASSLSGVQNIQYF
J gene: TRBJ2-7; D gene: .; V gene: TRBV30; clone size: .; CDR3 DNA: TGTGCCTGGAGCTGGAGGGGCGACGAGCAGTACTTC; CDR3 protein: CAWSWRGDEQYF
J gene: TRBJ1-4; D gene: .; V gene: TRBV29-1; clone size: .; CDR3 DNA: TGCAGCGCGGACAGTGGGAATGAAAAACTGTTTTTT; CDR3 protein: CSADSGNEKLFF
J gene: TRBJ2-7; D gene: .; V gene: TRBV6-5; clone size: .; CDR3 DNA: TGTGCCAGCAGTTTGACATACATGGGAGACTACGAGCAGTACTTC; CDR3 protein: CASSLTYMGDYEQYF
J gene: TRBJ2-1; D gene: TRBD2; V gene: TRBV7-2; clone size: .; CDR3 DNA: TGTGCCAGCAGCCCCCAAGGGACTAGCGGGGCCGAGCAGTTCTTC; CDR3 protein: CASSPQGTSGAEQFF
J gene: TRBJ1-3; D gene: .; V gene: TRBV9; clone size: .; CDR3 DNA: TGTGCCAGCAGCGTACGAGGTTGGGGGGAGGTGAGCTCTGGAAACACCATATATTTT; CDR3 protein: CASSVRGWGEVSSGNTIYF
J gene: TRBJ1-1; D gene: TRBD1; V gene: TRBV11-2; clone size: .; CDR3 DNA: TGTGCCAGCAGCTTAGATAGGGACAGTGAAGCTTTCTTT; CDR3 protein: CASSLDRDSEAFF
J gene: TRBJ1-1; D gene: .; V gene: TRBV2; clone size: .; CDR3 DNA: TGTGCCAGCAGTGGCGGGACTATTGAAGCTTTCTTT; CDR3 protein: CASSGGTIEAFF
J gene: TRBJ2-1; D gene: TRBD2; V gene: TRBV12-3/TRBV12-4; clone size: .; CDR3 DNA: TGTGCCAGCAGTGAAAGACTAGCGGGGGCCCAGTTCTTC; CDR3 protein: CASSERLAGAQFF
J gene: TRBJ1-5; D gene: TRBD1; V gene: TRBV15; clone size: few; CDR3 DNA: TGTGCCACCAGCAGGCTTATAGGACAGGGCAATCAGCCCCAGCATTTT; CDR3 protein: CATSRLIGQGNQPQHF
J gene: TRBJ1-1; D gene: TRBD1; V gene: TRBV9; clone size: few; CDR3 DNA: TGTGCCAGCAGCCAACAGGGGGACACTGAAGCTTTCTTT; CDR3 protein: CASSQQGDTEAFF
J gene: TRBJ2-5; D gene: TRBD1; V gene: TRBV5-1; clone size: .; CDR3 DNA: TGCGCCAGCAGCTCCCCGGGCGAGGGGGCGCGGGAGACCCAGTACTTC; CDR3 protein: CASSSPGEGARETQYF
J gene: TRBJ2-7; D gene: TRBD2; V gene: TRBV28; clone size: .; CDR3 DNA: TGTGCCAGCAGTTTATACCGCGGGAGTATCCACGAGCAGTACTTC; CDR3 protein: CASSLYRGSIHEQYF
J gene: TRBJ2-3; D gene: TRBD2; V gene: TRBV11-1; clone size: .; CDR3 DNA: TGTGCCAGCACCAACCCGGGACTAAGGTTCACAGATACGCAGTATTTT; CDR3 protein: CASTNPGLRFTDTQYF
J gene: TRBJ2-1; D gene: TRBD1; V gene: TRBV28; clone size: .; CDR3 DNA: TGTGCCAGCATTTATGACGGGACAGGGGGCTCCCGTGGGCGGGAGAGGGGGCAGTTCTTC; CDR3 protein: CASIYDGTGGSRGRERGQFF
J gene: TRBJ1-1; D gene: .; V gene: TRBV19; clone size: .; CDR3 DNA: TGTGCCAGTAGTATTTGGCAGGGAAACACTGAAGCTTTCTTT; CDR3 protein: CASSIWQGNTEAFF
J gene: TRBJ1-6; D gene: .; V gene: TRBV5-1; clone size: .; CDR3 DNA: TGCGCCAGCAGCTTGGGGCAGGGGAGTTCACCCCTCCACTTT; CDR3 protein: CASSLGQGSSPLHF
J gene: TRBJ1-1; D gene: .; V gene: TRBV6-2/TRBV6-3; clone size: .; CDR3 DNA: TGTGCCAGCAGTCGTGGAGAGGCGGCTTTCTTT; CDR3 protein: CASSRGEAAFF
J gene: TRBJ1-1; D gene: TRBD1; V gene: TRBV19; clone size: .; CDR3 DNA: TGTGCCAGTAGTATTCCCGGACAGGGCGGAACTGAAGCTTTCTTT; CDR3 protein: CASSIPGQGGTEAFF
J gene: TRBJ2-1; D gene: TRBD2; V gene: TRBV7-3; clone size: .; CDR3 DNA: TGTGCCAGCAGCATGACTAGCGGGAGTGAGCAGTTCTTC; CDR3 protein: CASSMTSGSEQFF
J gene: TRBJ1-1; D gene: .; V gene: TRBV7-2; clone size: .; CDR3 DNA: TGTGCCAGCAGCCTTTCATTTCGACAGAACACTGAAGCTTTCTTT; CDR3 protein: CASSLSFRQNTEAFF
J gene: TRBJ1-5; D gene: TRBD1; V gene: TRBV19; clone size: .; CDR3 DNA: TGTGCCAGTAGTATAGATAGGGACCGGGACAGGGCACTCAGAGAGCCCCAGCATTTT; CDR3 protein: CASSIDRDRDRALREPQHF
J gene: TRBJ2-7; D gene: TRBD1; V gene: TRBV2; clone size: once; CDR3 DNA: TGTGCCAGCCTGAGGGACAGGAGCTCCTACGAGCAGTACTTC; CDR3 protein: CASLRDRSSYEQYF
J gene: TRBJ2-3; D gene: .; V gene: TRBV6-5; clone size: .; CDR3 DNA: TGTGCCAGCACCCCAACAGTGGGCACAGATACGCAGTATTTT; CDR3 protein: CASTPTVGTDTQYF
J gene: TRBJ2-1; D gene: TRBD2; V gene: TRBV10-3; clone size: .; CDR3 DNA: TGTGCCATCAGTGGTAGCGGGAGGGCCCCAAATGAGCAGTTCTTC; CDR3 protein: CAISGSGRAPNEQFF
J gene: TRBJ2-1; D gene: TRBD1; V gene: TRBV6-2/TRBV6-3; clone size: .; CDR3 DNA: TGTGCCAGCAGTTACGGGGGACAGGGACCCTACAATGAGCAGTTCTTC; CDR3 protein: CASSYGGQGPYNEQFF
J gene: TRBJ2-2; D gene: .; V gene: TRBV5-5; clone size: .; CDR3 DNA: TGTGCCAGCAGCCCACGACCCCAGGACACCGGGGAGCTGTTTTTT; CDR3 protein: CASSPRPQDTGELFF
J gene: TRBJ2-3; D gene: TRBD1; V gene: TRBV7-2; clone size: .; CDR3 DNA: TGTGCCAGCAGCCCAACGGACAGGGTGGGAGATACGCAGTATTTT; CDR3 protein: CASSPTDRVGDTQYF
J gene: TRBJ2-3; D gene: TRBD1; V gene: TRBV28; clone size: .; CDR3 DNA: TGTGCCAGCAGTTTATCGGGACAGACTAGCACAGATACGCAGTATTTT; CDR3 protein: CASSLSGQTSTDTQYF
J gene: TRBJ2-1; D gene: TRBD1; V gene: TRBV6-5; clone size: .; CDR3 DNA: TGTGCCAGCCACCGGGACAGGGGGGAGAAGCAGTTCTTC; CDR3 protein: CASHRDRGEKQFF
J gene: TRBJ1-1; D gene: .; V gene: TRBV7-8; clone size: .; CDR3 DNA: TGTGCCAGCAGCTTCGTACAGACATTCGACACTGAAGCTTTCTTT; CDR3 protein: CASSFVQTFDTEAFF
J gene: TRBJ2-3; D gene: TRBD2; V gene: TRBV7-3; clone size: .; CDR3 DNA: TGTGCCAGCAGCCGCCGTGTCAGCGGGACTTCTTCTAGCACAGATACGCAGTATTTT; CDR3 protein: CASSRRVSGTSSSTDTQYF
J gene: TRBJ2-5; D gene: .; V gene: TRBV2; clone size: .; CDR3 DNA: TGTGCCAACAGCCCCACGGGACACTTCCAAGAGACCCAGTACTTC; CDR3 protein: CANSPTGHFQETQYF
J gene: TRBJ1-1; D gene: .; V gene: TRBV6-1; clone size: .; CDR3 DNA: TGTGCCAGCAGTGACAGGGTCGGGAACACTGAAGCTTTCTTT; CDR3 protein: CASSDRVGNTEAFF
J gene: TRBJ2-3; D gene: TRBD1; V gene: TRBV4-3; clone size: few; CDR3 DNA: TGCGCCAGCAGCCAAGATCGGCGGACAGGGAGGCCAGATACGCAGTATTTT; CDR3 protein: CASSQDRRTGRPDTQYF
J gene: TRBJ2-1; D gene: .; V gene: TRBV27; clone size: few; CDR3 DNA: TGTGCCAGCAGCAAGTGGACTGACAATGAGCAGTTCTTC; CDR3 protein: CASSKWTDNEQFF
J gene: TRBJ1-2; D gene: .; V gene: TRBV6-5; clone size: .; CDR3 DNA: TGTGCCAGCAGCCCGGTGAGGGCGGCTAACTATGGCTACACCTTC; CDR3 protein: CASSPVRAANYGYTF
J gene: TRBJ2-7; D gene: TRBD2; V gene: TRBV6-2/TRBV6-3; clone size: .; CDR3 DNA: TGTGCCAGCAGTTTCCCCACGACTAGCGGGAGACCCTACGAGCAGTACTTC; CDR3 protein: CASSFPTTSGRPYEQYF
J gene: TRBJ1-6; D gene: TRBD1; V gene: TRBV7-8; clone size: .; CDR3 DNA: TGTGCCAGCAGCTTAAGGGACAGTTACCCGAGCTCCTATAATTCACCCCTCCACTTT; CDR3 protein: CASSLRDSYPSSYNSPLHF
J gene: TRBJ2-2; D gene: .; V gene: TRBV11-3; clone size: .; CDR3 DNA: TGTGCCAGCAGTCCTAGCGTAGGAGGGTACACCGGGGAGCTGTTTTTT; CDR3 protein: CASSPSVGGYTGELFF
J gene: TRBJ2-3; D gene: .; V gene: TRBV10-3; clone size: .; CDR3 DNA: TGTGCCATCTCCCGGGAGTCAGATACGCAGTATTTT; CDR3 protein: CAISRESDTQYF
J gene: TRBJ2-2; D gene: TRBD2; V gene: TRBV4-1; clone size: .; CDR3 DNA: TGCGCCAGCAGCCAAGGACTAGCGGGAGGGACGAACACCGGGGAGCTGTTTTTT; CDR3 protein: CASSQGLAGGTNTGELFF